The 21 T cell receptor beta chains below come from one sample, sequenced in a study of control samples from healthy donors and cancer patients. Repertoires were generated with immunoSEQ multiplex PCR, while TCRdb's copy carries only in-frame clones and drops some. The profile shows 100,000 to 150,000 clones, approximately 92% of them singletons. Sequencing was done on a sample of blood. Receptor source: a man younger than 35 in good health.

V gene TRBV14 combines with J gene TRBJ1-6; D remains unclear. The V end was cut by 4 bases, the J end by 10 bases, with 11 bases between. The germline V gene encodes CDR1 SGHDN and CDR2 FVKESK. The length of the CDR3 is 13 residues. The CDR3 DNA follows: TGTGCCAGCAGCCTTTACGATAGATCACCCCTCCACTTT. Translated: CASSLYDRSPLHF.

The sample holds one count of this clone. The rearrangement joins TRBV10-1 to TRBJ1-1; weak D call: TRBD1 (5 bases). CDR1 is WNHNN, CDR2 SYGVQD, per germline (reference sequence). Trimming removed 3 bases from V and 6 bases from J, with 11 bases in between. This CDR3 is built from 13 residues. CDR3 in amino acids: CASSDQGKPEAFF. DNA for the CDR3: TGCGCCAGCAGTGATCAGGGCAAACCTGAAGCTTTCTTT.

The chain has TRBV11-3 and TRBJ2-3; D gene unclear. The CDR3 loop spans 13 amino acids. Germline V gene lookup returns CDR1 SGHNT and CDR2 YENEEA. V gave up 6 bases and J gave up 1 base, with 8 bases separating them. The CDR3 is CASSSLGTDTQYF. The DNA for the CDR3 is TGTGCCAGCAGTTCGCTTGGCACAGATACGCAGTATTTT. The full variable domain, with the rest looked up from reference TRBV11-3 and TRBJ2-3, is EAGVVQSPRYKIIEKKQPVAFWCNPISGHNTLYWYLQNLGQGPELLIRYENEEAVDDSQLPKDRFSAERLKGVDSTLKIQPAELGDSAVYLCASSSLGTDTQYFGPGTRLTVL.

The rearrangement joins TRBV7-9 to TRBJ1-5; D gene ambiguous. Germline CDR1 SEHNR, CDR2 FQNEAQ (reference sequence). V lost 5 bases, J lost 9 bases, and 11 bases lay in between. The CDR3 has 12 residues. The CDR3 DNA follows: TGTGCCAGCAGCAGGGAGGGAGGGCCCCAGCATTTT. Residues: CASSREGGPQHF.

The CDR3 nucleotides are TGTGCCAGCAGCTACGGGGAGGGAGAGACCCAGTACTTC. Residues: CASSYGEGETQYF. The chain combines TRBV11-2 with TRBJ2-5; TRBD2 matches 7 bases. Losses at the gene ends were 4 bases for V and 4 bases for J; bases not matched to a gene: 3. The CDR3 consists of 13 residues. CDR1 is SGHAT, CDR2 FQNNGV, per germline.

The rearrangement uses TRBV15 and TRBJ1-4; 7 nucleotides align to TRBD1. Germline CDR1 is LNHNV and CDR2 is YYDKDF (reference sequence). The CDR3 totals 16 residues. V shed 4 bases, J shed 3 bases, and the junction held 8 bases outside the gene matches. This chain's CDR3 is CATSTHRGSSNEKLFF. In DNA form, the CDR3 reads TGTGCCACCAGCACCCACAGGGGTTCGTCTAATGAAAAACTGTTTTTT.

This clone was counted only a few times. The genes are TRBV6-5 and TRBJ1-3; the D is unclear. This CDR3 has 14 residues. The V end lost 0 bases, the J end lost 3 bases, and 6 bases lay between the germline ends. Germline V CDR1 and CDR2: MNHEY, SVGAGI. This CDR3 is CASSYSHGGNTIYF. The CDR3 bases are TGTGCCAGCAGTTACTCCCACGGTGGAAACACCATATATTTT.

About this clone: The identical CDR3 is also encoded by other nucleotide sequences in the sample. The rearrangement uses TRBV14 and TRBJ1-2, with a possible D match to TRBD1 (6 bases). This CDR3 spans 13 amino acids. Between the trimmed V and J ends, which lost 4 bases and 2 bases, there was a span of 8 bases. Germline V CDR1 and CDR2: SGHDN, FVKESK. CDR3 in DNA: TGTGCCAGCAGCCCAGGACAGAACTATGGCTACACCTTC. Translated: CASSPGQNYGYTF.

This chain connects TRBV6-5 to TRBJ1-1; no firm D call. Germline values: CDR1 MNHEY, CDR2 SVGAGI. V was cut by 5 bases and J by 8 bases, with 15 bases left in between. The CDR3 totals 13 residues. The CDR3 bases are TGTGCCAGCAGTCTCACGGGTGGACGGGAAGCTTTCTTT. Amino acids: CASSLTGGREAFF.

This clone was observed once. This chain joins TRBV7-2 and TRBJ1-1; a possible D gene is TRBD1 (5 bases). The V end was cut by 6 bases, the J end by 5 bases, with 22 bases between. There are 16 residues in the CDR3. The germline CDR1 and CDR2 sequences are SGHTA and FQGNSA. CDR3 DNA: TGTGCCAGCAGGGAGAGACAGTTTTTGATCGGGACTGAAGCTTTCTTT. This codes for CASRERQFLIGTEAFF.

About this clone: This is likely a read error, given that the CDR3 carries no conserved phenylalanine or tryptophan at its end. The DNA is omitted, as the CDR3 cannot be located on it reliably, and the CDR3 follows TCRdb's listing. The CDR3: CASSKTLKNMAGSAPV. The chain carries TRBV21-1 and TRBJ1-2. TRBV21-1 is listed as a pseudogene. The CDR3 numbers 16 amino acids, ends counted.

The chain has TRBV10-3 and TRBJ2-7; TRBD2 agrees at 11 bases. In germline, CDR1 is ENHRY, CDR2 SYGVKD. This CDR3 has 13 residues. Losses at the gene ends were 10 bases for V and 2 bases for J; bases not matched to a gene: 4. In nucleotides, the CDR3 is TGTGCCACCGAGACTAGCGGGGCCTACGAGCAGTACTTC. Its protein is CATETSGAYEQYF.

V gene TRBV12-3 or TRBV12-4 combines with J gene TRBJ1-2, with D perhaps matching TRBD1 (6 bases). Between the trimmed V and J ends, which lost 8 bases and 0 bases, there was a span of 7 bases. The CDR3 length is 12 residues. The CDR3 DNA follows: TGTGCCAGCGGGGGCCCTAACTATGGCTACACCTTC. This codes for CASGGPNYGYTF.

In regard to this clone: It is unclear where the CDR3 begins or ends on the DNA, so no DNA is shown, and the CDR3 is as TCRdb lists it. This chain joins TRBV19 and TRBJ2-7; the D segment call TRBD2 is taken from the table without a DNA check. The CDR3 sequence runs 14 residues, both termini included. The V gene's germline CDR1 is LNHDA and CDR2 SQIVND (reference sequence). The CDR3 sequence is CASMKSTSGYEQYF.

V gene TRBV10-3 combines with J gene TRBJ2-1, with 10 bases fitting TRBD2. Per germline, CDR1 ENHRY and CDR2 SYGVKD. The CDR3 is made up of 15 amino acids. The J segment lost 2 bases and the V segment lost 6 bases, leaving 4 bases of the junction unmatched. CDR3 bases: TGTGCCATCAGAGATACTAGCGGGACCTACAATGAGCAGTTCTTC. Encoded protein: CAIRDTSGTYNEQFF.

V usage is TRBV5-1 and J usage is TRBJ2-7; TRBD2 agrees at 10 bases. This CDR3 spans 15 amino acids. The ends lost 6 bases at V and 5 bases at J; junction bases unmatched: 11. The germline V gene has CDR1 SGHRS and CDR2 YFSETQ. The CDR3 DNA reads as TGCGCCAGCACCAGCGGGGGGGCATTGCGCGACGAGCAGTACTTC. Protein product: CASTSGGALRDEQYF.

The genes are TRBV7-9 and TRBJ1-6; the match to TRBD1 covers 8 bases. V was pared by 5 bases and J by 8 bases, with 5 bases of the junction left unmatched. The germline CDR1 and CDR2 sequences are SEHNR and FQNEAQ (reference sequence). The CDR3 extends over 14 amino acids. CDR3 DNA: TGTGCCAGCAGCGGACAGGGCAGGTATTCACCCCTCCACTTT. Its translation is CASSGQGRYSPLHF.

The J gene is TRBJ1-2, the V gene TRBV15; D call uncertain. Deletions cut 0 bases from V and 6 bases from J, with 8 bases between. Germline V CDR1 and CDR2: LNHNV, YYDKDF (reference sequence). This CDR3 spans 13 amino acids. The CDR3 is CATSRDRGHGYTF. DNA for the CDR3: TGTGCCACCAGCAGAGATCGGGGTCATGGCTACACCTTC.

The V and J genes are TRBV19 and TRBJ1-6; TRBD1 aligns across 8 bases. Germline CDR1 LNHDA, CDR2 SQIVND (reference sequence). V lost 5 bases, J lost 9 bases, and 15 bases stayed unmatched. This CDR3 has 17 amino acids. The CDR3 sequence: CASSPMDRVLDGSPLHF. The CDR3 DNA is TGTGCCAGTAGTCCGATGGACAGGGTATTAGACGGTTCACCCCTCCACTTT.

As concerns this clone: Germline is not matched at one junction end, which may reflect a read error. This sequence joins TRBV4-1 and TRBJ1-5; 8 nucleotides align to TRBD1. The CDR3 consists of 17 residues. Germline CDR1 and CDR2: MGHRA and YSYEKL. CDR3 residues: CASSQDRGERHNQPQHF. The CDR3 DNA follows: TGCGCCAGCAGTCAAGACAGGGGAGAGAGGCACAATCAGCCCCAGCATTTT.

The chain joins TRBV7-9 to TRBJ1-2; D might be TRBD1 (5 bases). CDR3 length: 14 amino acids. From germline, CDR1 is SEHNR and CDR2 FQNEAQ (reference sequence). Deletions cut 0 bases from V and 2 bases from J, with 7 bases between. CDR3 in DNA: TGTGCCAGCAGCTTAGCTGGGGACAACTATGGCTACACCTTC. This gives the protein CASSLAGDNYGYTF.